The present TCR beta chain was sequenced within a study of blood T cell repertoires in COVID-19. Turning to the study itself: Acute and convalescent COVID-19 specimens originated in the United States, Italy and Spain. Nucleic acid was either cDNA or gDNA, and it came from T cells, B-cell-depleted T cells, or PBMCs.

This CDR3 comprises 13 residues. The germline CDR1 and CDR2 sequences are SNHLY and FYNNEI. Trimming removed 2 bases from V and 2 bases from J, with 6 bases in between. Enrolled during active infection, Seattle patients were then followed longitudinally. Study processing details: Reference gene primers were amplified, and this amplification served to estimate nucleated cell counts. Sequenced by immunoSEQ multiplex PCR; TCRdb stores in-frame clones only, minus some. V, J and clone size were drawn from that table, and D and trimming were deduced from the DNA. Here the sample spans about 250,000 clones, 90% being singletons.

This chain joins TRBV2 and TRBJ1-1; D unclear. What was sequenced was peripheral blood. This sequence originates from a woman in her fifties or sixties with COVID-19, enrolled during active disease. The DNA for the CDR3 is TGTGCCAGCAGTGAATTACATAACACTGAAGCTTTCTTT. Residues: CASSELHNTEAFF.